This T cell receptor (beta chain) was observed in a study of early T cells in non-severe SARS-CoV-2 infection. Whole-study findings and limits: VDJdb matching, biased toward anti-spike CD8 responses, missed private and CD4 specificities.

Unique molecular identifiers were affixed to single, distinct cDNA molecules. Each CDR3 protein gets one entry after TCRdb re-called the 5' RACE reads with MiXCR. The table shows about 71,000 distinct CDR3 sequences, with roughly an eighth occurring only once. In germline, CDR1 is SNHLY, CDR2 FYNNEI. CDR3 length: 15 residues. Losses at the gene ends were 3 bases for V and 7 bases for J; bases not matched to a gene: 8. This clonotype has only a few counts. What it binds is unknown. The sequenced sample consisted of whole blood. The TCR originated in an adult who was a healthcare worker with PCR-confirmed SARS-CoV-2 infection or an uninfected control (not recorded which). V is TRBV2 and J is TRBJ1-5; 8 nucleotides align to TRBD1. This CDR3 reads CASSDRSGGRQPQHF. DNA for the CDR3: TGTGCCAGCAGTGATCGGTCAGGGGGCCGGCAGCCCCAGCATTTT. The full variable domain, its missing parts supplied by reference TRBV2 and TRBJ1-5, is EPEVTQTPSHQVTQMGQEVILRCVPISNHLYFYWYRQILGQKVEFLVSFYNNEISEKSEIFDDQFSVERPDGSNFTLKIRSTKLEDSAMYFCASSDRSGGRQPQHFGDGTRLSIL.